This T cell receptor (beta chain) was found in a study of response to subunit inactivated influenza vaccine. This CDR3 region has 15 residues. CDR1 SEHNR and CDR2 FQNEAQ come from the germline V gene (reference sequence). Trimming pared 11 bases from V and 0 bases from J, leaving 14 bases between. TCRdb fed the RT-PCR reads into MiXCR, producing one record per CDR3 protein. The table has about 540,000 distinct CDR3 sequences, around a quarter seen once. The sample also formed part of further work on T cells expressing NK-cell markers. From that study: For TCR beta, cDNA was produced by 5'RACE template switching with UMIs.

The chain combines TRBV7-9 with TRBJ2-6; D tentatively reads TRBD1 or TRBD2 (5 bases each). This specimen was CD4+ T cells sorted from PBMCs, taken roughly 13 days after vaccination. The sequence derives from a man in his fifties who received an inactivated influenza vaccine. CDR3 DNA: TGTGCCGGGGGACCCGACAGCTCTGGGGCCAACGTCCTGACTTTC. Translated, it gives CAGGPDSSGANVLTF.